This TCR beta chain was sequenced in a study of blood T cell repertoires in COVID-19. Unmatched junction bases numbered 6, after V lost 3 bases and J lost 2 bases. This CDR3 region has 16 residues. Germline V CDR1 and CDR2: LNHDA, SQIVND (reference sequence). Clones were sequenced by immunoSEQ multiplex PCR, and TCRdb holds only the in-frame ones, with some missing. The table has roughly 250,000 clones, around 89% seen once. The chain couples TRBV19 to TRBJ1-2, with TRBD1 matching over 10 bases. This TCR derives from a woman in her thirties or forties with acute COVID-19. Sample: PBMCs or T cells enriched from blood (not recorded which). CDR3: CASSMYRQGANYGYTF. CDR3 DNA sequence: TGTGCCAGTAGTATGTATAGACAGGGGGCGAACTATGGCTACACCTTC.